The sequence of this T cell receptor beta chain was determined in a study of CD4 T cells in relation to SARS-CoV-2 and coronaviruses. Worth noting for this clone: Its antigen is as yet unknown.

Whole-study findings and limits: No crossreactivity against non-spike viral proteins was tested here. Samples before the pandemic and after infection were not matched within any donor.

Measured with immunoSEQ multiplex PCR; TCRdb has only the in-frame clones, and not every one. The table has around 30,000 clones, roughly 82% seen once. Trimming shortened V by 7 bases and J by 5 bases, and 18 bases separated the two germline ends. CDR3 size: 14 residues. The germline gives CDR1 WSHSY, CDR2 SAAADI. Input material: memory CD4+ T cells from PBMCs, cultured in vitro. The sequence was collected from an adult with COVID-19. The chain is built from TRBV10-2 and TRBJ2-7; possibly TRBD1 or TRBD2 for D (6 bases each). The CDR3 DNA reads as TGCGCCAGCACGCTCCCGGGGGCTGGGAACGAGCAGTACTTC. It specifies CASTLPGAGNEQYF.